This entry lists 14 T cell receptor beta chains sequenced from one sample in a study of blood T cell repertoires in COVID-19. Profiled with immunoSEQ multiplex PCR; TCRdb holds only in-frame clones, not every one. Of roughly 430,000 clones in the sample, approximately 88% are singletons; the top ten hold 2% to 2.5%. The specimen sequenced was PBMCs or T cells enriched from blood (not recorded which). The receptor set was obtained from a woman aged 35 to 49 with acute COVID-19.

CDR3 residues: CASRPPPAGQGPYSNQPQHF. CDR3 nucleotide sequence: TGTGCCAGTAGACCCCCTCCAGCGGGACAGGGGCCTTATAGCAATCAGCCCCAGCATTTT. The J gene is TRBJ1-5, the V gene TRBV19, with 10 bases identical to TRBD1. The V and J ends lost 6 bases and 0 bases, in that order; junction bases with no gene match: 17. Per germline, CDR1 LNHDA and CDR2 SQIVND (reference sequence). The CDR3 spans 20 residues.

This clone has only one observation. The gene calls are TRBV29-1 and TRBJ2-5; TRBD1 agrees at 9 bases. CDR1 and CDR2 (germline): SQVTM, ANQGSEA. V trimming: 6 bases; J trimming: 5 bases; junction bases outside the gene matches: 10. The CDR3 length is 14 residues. This CDR3 reads CSVGAGTGHETQYF. CDR3 nucleotides: TGCAGCGTGGGTGCCGGGACAGGGCATGAGACCCAGTACTTC. Looking up the rest from reference TRBV29-1 and TRBJ2-5 gives the full variable domain: SAVISQKPSRDICQRGTSLTIQCQVDSQVTMMFWYRQQPGQSLTLIATANQGSEATYESGFVIDKFPISRPNLTFSTLTVSNMSPEDSSIYLCSVGAGTGHETQYFGPGTRLLVL.

The J gene is TRBJ2-7, the V gene TRBV7-6; weak D call: TRBD1 (6 bases). Trimming cost V 2 bases and J 7 bases, with 15 bases left between them. This CDR3 comprises 14 residues. Per germline, CDR1 SGHVS and CDR2 FNYEAQ. CDR3 nucleotide sequence: TGTGCCAGCAGCTTACGGTTAGGGGGAAGGGAGCAGTACTTC. Translating it yields CASSLRLGGREQYF.

This sequence joins TRBV5-1 and TRBJ2-3; TRBD2 agrees at 7 bases. The CDR3 contains 15 residues. J lost 5 bases, V lost 1 base, and 7 bases had no gene match. The germline gives CDR1 SGHRS, CDR2 YFSETQ. CDR3 in amino acids: CASSLLLGGEDTQYF. The CDR3 DNA follows: TGCGCCAGCAGCTTGTTGCTGGGGGGGGAAGATACGCAGTATTTT.

CDR3 residues: CASSFRTEAFF. CDR3 DNA sequence: TGTGCCAGCAGCTTTCGCACTGAAGCTTTCTTT. This chain links TRBV5-6 with TRBJ1-1; D is unresolved. Per germline, CDR1 SGHDT and CDR2 YYEEEE. V was cut by 2 bases and J by 4 bases, with 3 bases left in between. The CDR3 spans 11 residues.

The chain employs TRBV5-1 and TRBJ2-5; 10 nucleotides agree with TRBD2. The CDR3 runs to 16 residues. CDR1 and CDR2 (germline): SGHRS, YFSETQ. V gave up 0 bases and J gave up 8 bases; unmatched junction bases: 10. The CDR3 spells CASSLERGGVGVTQYF. CDR3 nucleotide sequence: TGCGCCAGCAGCTTGGAGCGGGGGGGCGTAGGTGTCACCCAGTACTTC.

The chain is built from TRBV3-1 (or the pseudogene TRBV3-2) and TRBJ1-2; a weak D match, TRBD1 (6 bases). The germline V gene encodes CDR1 LGHDT and CDR2 YNNKEL (reference sequence). The CDR3 is 17 amino acids. Trimming stripped 2 bases from V and 7 bases from J, with 23 bases between. The CDR3 is CASSQRVSAGVRSGYTF. CDR3 bases: TGTGCCAGCAGCCAACGAGTTTCGGCAGGGGTCCGATCTGGCTACACCTTC.

The V gene is TRBV5-1, the J gene TRBJ2-7, with TRBD1 matching 8 bases. This CDR3 comprises 13 residues. The trim removed 4 bases at V and 7 bases at J, leaving 7 bases unmatched. CDR1 and CDR2 (germline): SGHRS, YFSETQ. The CDR3 sequence is CASSQTGAREQYF. CDR3 DNA sequence: TGCGCCAGCAGCCAGACAGGGGCACGGGAGCAGTACTTC.

The V call is TRBV19, the J call TRBJ1-1, with 9 bases identical to TRBD1. V lost 6 bases to trimming and J lost 4 bases; unmatched junction nucleotides: 9. CDR3 length: 15 amino acids. Germline V lookup: CDR1 LNHDA, CDR2 SQIVND (reference sequence). This CDR3 reads CASRPGTGSATEAFF. Here the CDR3 DNA reads TGTGCCAGTAGGCCCGGGACAGGGTCGGCCACTGAAGCTTTCTTT.

The chain couples TRBV19 to TRBJ2-1, with D tentatively TRBD1 (5 bases). The ends were cut back, 7 bases at V and 6 bases at J, with 19 bases in the middle. Germline loops: CDR1 LNHDA, CDR2 SQIVND (reference sequence). CDR3 length equals 15 residues. In DNA, the CDR3 is TGTGCCAGTACCAGATCCTCGGACATACTCAATGAGCAGTTCTTC. This sequence encodes CASTRSSDILNEQFF.

The rearrangement uses TRBV19 and TRBJ1-1, with D hard to call. The CDR3 sequence is 12 residues long. V dropped 3 bases and J dropped 3 bases, with 5 bases sitting between them. Germline CDR1 is LNHDA and CDR2 is SQIVND (reference sequence). DNA of the CDR3: TGTGCCAGTAGTATGAGCTACACTGAAGCTTTCTTT. Encoded protein: CASSMSYTEAFF.

This chain links TRBV7-8 with TRBJ1-2, with 7 bases matching TRBD1. Germline V gene sequence: CDR1 SGHVS, CDR2 FQNEAQ. This CDR3 contains 14 residues. With 3 bases clipped from V and 5 bases from J, the junction kept 6 bases outside the gene matches. The CDR3 loop reads CASSFGQAEYGYTF. The CDR3 DNA follows: TGTGCCAGCAGCTTCGGACAGGCGGAGTATGGCTACACCTTC.

V gene TRBV5-1 combines with J gene TRBJ1-3; a possible D gene is TRBD1 (6 bases). This CDR3 comprises 16 residues. Trimming cost V 1 base and J 2 bases, with 13 bases left between them. Per germline, CDR1 SGHRS and CDR2 YFSETQ. CDR3 bases: TGCGCCAGCAGCTTGTCACGGGGGGCACCTGGAAACACCATATATTTT. Translating it yields CASSLSRGAPGNTIYF.

This sequence joins TRBV24-1 and TRBJ1-6; TRBD1 might be the D (5 bases). The germline V gene encodes CDR1 KGHDR and CDR2 SFDVKD. V lost 4 bases to trimming and J lost 0 bases, with 21 bases between them. The CDR3 sequence is 20 residues long. The CDR3 DNA reads TGTGCCACCAGTGACTACCCCGGACTAGGGGAGGGCTCCTATAATTCACCCCTCCACTTT. Its protein is CATSDYPGLGEGSYNSPLHF.